The 15 T cell receptor beta chains given below trace back to one sample, sequenced in a study of blood T cell repertoires in COVID-19. Using immunoSEQ multiplex PCR, the repertoire was profiled, and TCRdb retains in-frame clones only, with some absent. Seen here are 250,000 or so clones, about 79% observed once, and the top ten hold approximately 2%. Sequenced material: peripheral blood. These receptors all come from a man between 40 and 49 years old who had recovered from COVID-19.

The chain links TRBV20-1 to TRBJ1-1; the D gene is possibly TRBD1 (6 bases). From germline, CDR1 is DFQATT and CDR2 SNEGSKA (reference sequence). V dropped 3 bases and J dropped 0 bases, with 11 bases sitting between them. This CDR3 comprises 14 residues. In nucleotides, the CDR3 is TGCAGTGCTAGTCCAGGGGTAATGAACACTGAAGCTTTCTTT. Its translation: CSASPGVMNTEAFF.

J is TRBJ1-5 and V is TRBV6-5; 7 positions match TRBD1. Germline V gene data show CDR1 as MNHEY and CDR2 as SVGAGI. This CDR3 region has 13 residues. J lost 5 bases, V lost 6 bases, and 4 bases had no gene match. For the CDR3, the DNA is TGTGCCAGCAGGGAGGGACAGTATCAGCCCCAGCATTTT. Its protein is CASREGQYQPQHF.

The chain links TRBV5-6 to TRBJ2-7; 8 positions match TRBD1. This CDR3 is 14 amino acids long. Germline CDR1 reads SGHDT; CDR2 reads YYEEEE. V was pared by 2 bases and J by 6 bases, with 7 bases of the junction left unmatched. CDR3 in amino acids: CASSFFDRGSEQYF. The CDR3 DNA is TGTGCCAGCAGCTTCTTTGACAGGGGCAGCGAGCAGTACTTC.

The genes are TRBV5-1 and TRBJ2-1; D is perhaps TRBD1 (6 bases). CDR1 and CDR2 from the germline V gene are SGHRS and YFSETQ. The CDR3 loop spans 14 amino acids. Between the trimmed V and J ends, which lost 2 bases and 2 bases, there was a span of 8 bases. The CDR3 region has the DNA TGCGCCAGCAGCTTACAGGGACCCTACAATGAGCAGTTCTTC. Its protein product is CASSLQGPYNEQFF.

The V and J genes are TRBV7-2 and TRBJ2-7, with 7 bases identical to TRBD2. V was clipped by 1 base and J by 0 bases; unmatched bases: 3. Per germline, CDR1 SGHTA and CDR2 FQGNSA. The CDR3 covers 15 residues. The CDR3 loop is CASSLGRDYSYEQYF. CDR3 nucleotide sequence: TGTGCCAGCAGCTTAGGGCGGGACTACTCCTACGAGCAGTACTTC.

The V call is TRBV20-1, the J call TRBJ2-7, with 7 positions matching TRBD2. V dropped 3 bases and J dropped 1; count of bases not matched to a gene: 3. CDR1 is DFQATT, CDR2 SNEGSKA, per germline (reference sequence). CDR3 length: 13 residues. In nucleotides, the CDR3 is TGCAGTGCTAGTGGACTAGTTTCCTACGAGCAGTACTTC. Its translation is CSASGLVSYEQYF.

This sequence joins TRBV7-2 and TRBJ2-7; 7 bases agree with TRBD1. There are 14 residues in the CDR3. With 4 bases clipped from V and 2 bases from J, the junction kept 5 bases outside the gene matches. Germline CDR1 SGHTA, CDR2 FQGNSA. As DNA, the CDR3 is TGTGCCAGCAGCTCGACAGGGCCGGCCTACGAGCAGTACTTC. It is translated as CASSSTGPAYEQYF.

CDR3 sequence reads: CASSRGGLSEQYF. The CDR3 DNA reads as TGTGCCAGCAGCAGAGGCGGGTTATCCGAGCAGTACTTC. The chain links TRBV21-1 to TRBJ2-7; the table names TRBD2, a call not compared with the DNA. TRBV21-1 corresponds to a pseudogene. The CDR3 contains 13 residues.

The rearrangement uses TRBV3-1 (or the pseudogene TRBV3-2) and TRBJ2-1; 13 bases map to TRBD2. V lost 5 bases and J lost 15; bases outside the gene matches: 22. This CDR3 has 18 residues. The germline CDR1 and CDR2 sequences are LGHDT and YNNKEL (reference sequence). CDR3 loop: CASSDSGTSGAPPRSPFF. Here the CDR3 DNA reads TGTGCCAGCAGCGATTCCGGGACTAGCGGGGCACCTCCTCGGTCACCGTTCTTC.

The chain is built from TRBV5-1 and TRBJ1-5; perhaps TRBD1 as D (5 bases). The CDR3 totals 15 residues. Germline V gene data show CDR1 as SGHRS and CDR2 as YFSETQ. The V and J ends lost 3 bases and 0 bases respectively, with 10 bases between them. In nucleotides, the CDR3 is TGCGCCAGCAGCTGGGATGACAGTAGCAATCAGCCCCAGCATTTT. Translating gives CASSWDDSSNQPQHF.

A single count supports this clone. V usage is TRBV9 and J usage is TRBJ1-4, with 7 bases lining up with TRBD1. The trim removed 0 bases at V and 8 bases at J, leaving 7 bases unmatched. Germline V gene sequence: CDR1 SGDLS, CDR2 YYNGEE. CDR3 length: 15 amino acids. CDR3 region: CASSVAGTVGEKLFF. The CDR3 nucleotides read TGTGCCAGCAGCGTAGCCGGGACAGTGGGCGAAAAACTGTTTTTT. Full variable domain (remainder filled in from reference TRBV9 and TRBJ1-4): DSGVTQTPKHLITATGQRVTLRCSPRSGDLSVYWYQQSLDQGLQFLIQYYNGEERAKGNILERFSAQQFPDLHSELNLSSLELGDSALYFCASSVAGTVGEKLFFGSGTQLSVL.

The CDR3 is CASSQDTGQQETQYF. CDR3 nucleotides: TGTGCCAGCAGCCAAGATACTGGGCAGCAAGAGACCCAGTACTTC. The chain is built from TRBV3-1 (or the pseudogene TRBV3-2) and TRBJ2-5; D call uncertain. The germline V gene has CDR1 LGHDT and CDR2 YNNKEL (reference sequence). The CDR3 has 15 residues. Trimming stripped 0 bases from V and 2 bases from J, with 10 bases between.

The gene calls are TRBV7-2 and TRBJ2-3; TRBD2 agrees at 12 bases. The germline V gene encodes CDR1 SGHTA and CDR2 FQGNSA. The length of the CDR3 is 16 residues. V lost 0 bases, J lost 4 bases, and 2 bases stayed unmatched. CDR3 sequence: CASSLARLAGADTQYF. CDR3 DNA sequence: TGTGCCAGCAGCTTAGCCCGACTAGCGGGGGCAGATACGCAGTATTTT. The full variable domain, completed using reference TRBV7-2 and TRBJ2-3, is GAGVSQSPSNKVTEKGKDVELRCDPISGHTALYWYRQSLGQGLEFLIYFQGNSAPDKSGLPSDRFSAERTGGSVSTLTIQRTQQEDSAVYLCASSLARLAGADTQYFGPGTRLTVL.

V and J are TRBV7-6 and TRBJ1-3; D gene uncertain. Germline CDR1 reads SGHVS; CDR2 reads FNYEAQ. CDR3 length equals 18 residues. V was clipped by 0 bases and J by 0 bases, with 15 bases between them. In nucleotides, the CDR3 is TGTGCCAGCAGCTTAGCGGATGTCACAGTTAGCTCTGGAAACACCATATATTTT. The encoded protein is CASSLADVTVSSGNTIYF.

V usage is TRBV6-2 or TRBV6-3 and J usage is TRBJ2-7; 9 nucleotides match TRBD1. There are 13 residues in the CDR3. The germline gives CDR1 MNHEY, CDR2 SVGEGT. The V segment lost 4 bases and the J segment 7 bases; nucleotides outside the gene matches: 5. The CDR3 loop reads CASSSDRGSEQYF. The CDR3 DNA reads TGTGCCAGCAGTTCGGACAGGGGCTCAGAGCAGTACTTC.